This record concerns one TCR beta chain sequence. The data originate from a study of control samples from healthy donors and cancer patients. Sequenced by immunoSEQ multiplex PCR; TCRdb stores in-frame clones only, minus some. The data contain about 65,000 clones, 90% of them singletons. The clonotype comes from a woman aged 50 to 60 with colorectal cancer. The sample consisted of PBMCs.

DNA of the CDR3: TGTGCCACCAGCAGTAAACGACAAGCAGCCTCTGGAAACACCATATATTTT. This codes for CATSSKRQAASGNTIYF. This chain connects TRBV15 to TRBJ1-3; D remains ambiguous. Germline lookup yields CDR1 LNHNV and CDR2 YYDKDF (reference sequence). CDR3 length: 17 amino acids. Trimming stripped 3 bases from V and 0 bases from J, with 15 bases between.